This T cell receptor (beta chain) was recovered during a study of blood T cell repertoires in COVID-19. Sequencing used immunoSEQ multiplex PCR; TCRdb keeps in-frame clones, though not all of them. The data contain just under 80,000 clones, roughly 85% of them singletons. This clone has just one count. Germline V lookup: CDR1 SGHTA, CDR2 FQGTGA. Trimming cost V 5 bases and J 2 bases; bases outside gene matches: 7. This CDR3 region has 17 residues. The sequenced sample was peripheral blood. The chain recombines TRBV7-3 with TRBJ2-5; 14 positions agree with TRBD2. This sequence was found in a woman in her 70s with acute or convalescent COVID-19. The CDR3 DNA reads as TGTGCCAGCAGCCGCGGACTAGCGGGAGGTGGGCAAGAGACCCAGTACTTC. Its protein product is CASSRGLAGGGQETQYF.